Listed below are T cell receptor beta chains from one sample, sequenced in a study of blood T cell repertoires in COVID-19. Sequencing used immunoSEQ multiplex PCR; TCRdb keeps in-frame clones, though not all of them. Found here are roughly 200,000 clones, approximately 78% of them singletons; the top ten hold about 2.8%. Sequencing was performed on peripheral blood. The receptor set was obtained from a woman at least 80 years old with active or convalescent COVID-19. The CDR3 runs from the conserved cysteine through the conserved F or W. D genes are given only for firm matches. The listing skips clone size in some rows; elsewhere it reads once, few, many or a size class.

clone_size	j_call	d_call	v_call	cdr3_nt	cdr3_aa
NA	TRBJ2-5	TRBD2	TRBV5-1	TGCGCCAGCAGCTTTCACGGCGGGGGGGCCTCAGAGACCCAGTACTTC	CASSFHGGGASETQYF
NA	TRBJ1-3	TRBD1	TRBV28	TGTGCCAGCAGTTCCGGGACAGTAAACTCTGGAAACACCATATATTTT	CASSSGTVNSGNTIYF
few	TRBJ1-1	NA	TRBV7-8	TGTGCCAGCAGCTTAAGTACAGGGAAGGTTGAAGCTTTCTTT	CASSLSTGKVEAFF
NA	TRBJ1-4	NA	TRBV5-4	TGTGCCAGCAGCCGTGCGGGGGGTTATGAAAAACTGTTTTTT	CASSRAGGYEKLFF
NA	TRBJ2-1	TRBD2	TRBV3-1/TRBV3-2	TGTGCCAGCAGCCCCAATTTCGGGGGGGAATACAATGAGCAGTTCTTC	CASSPNFGGEYNEQFF
NA	TRBJ2-5	NA	TRBV15	TGTGCCACCAGCAGCGGTTCGGAGGGGCTTGGCGGGACCCAGTACTTC	CATSSGSEGLGGTQYF
NA	TRBJ1-1	TRBD1	TRBV7-2	TGTGCCAGCAGCTGGGACAGGACCAGCCTTGAAGCTTTCTTT	CASSWDRTSLEAFF
NA	TRBJ1-2	NA	TRBV5-6	TGTGCCAGCAGCTTGTCGGGAACTAACTATGGCTACACCTTC	CASSLSGTNYGYTF
NA	TRBJ2-7	NA	TRBV28	TGTGCCAGCAGTTCCTCTGGGGGCCCCTCCTACGAGCAGTACTTC	CASSSSGGPSYEQYF
few	TRBJ2-1	NA	TRBV7-6	TGTGCCAGCAGCTTAGCGCGGAACAATGAGCAGTTCTTC	CASSLARNNEQFF
NA	TRBJ1-5	TRBD1	TRBV2	TGTGCCAGCAGGGCCGACAGGGGAGGGCCCCAGCATTTT	CASRADRGGPQHF
NA	TRBJ2-2	NA	TRBV2	TGTGCCAGCAGTGGCGTCCGTAACACCGGGGAGCTGTTTTTT	CASSGVRNTGELFF
once	TRBJ2-1	TRBD2	TRBV6-5	TGTGCCAGCAGTTATGGGAGGGACCTCTACAATGAGCAGTTCTTC	CASSYGRDLYNEQFF
NA	TRBJ2-7	TRBD1	TRBV5-1	TGCGCCAGCAGCTTCGCGGGACAGGGTAACAACGAGCAGTACTTC	CASSFAGQGNNEQYF